The 19 T cell receptor beta chains listed next were all sequenced from one sample in a study of cytomegalovirus exposure and HLA in healthy donors. Researchers ran the PCR with 60 Vbeta and 13 Jbeta primers. Measured with immunoSEQ multiplex PCR; TCRdb has only the in-frame clones, and not every one. The table lists under 150,000 clones, about three quarters of them singletons. Sequencing was done on a sample of PBMCs. The receptors originated from a woman younger than 45 in good health and CMV-seropositive.

V is TRBV4-2 and J is TRBJ1-3; 7 bases map to TRBD1. CDR3 length equals 18 residues. Germline loops: CDR1 LGHNA, CDR2 YNFKEQ. V lost 0 bases and J lost 0; bases outside the gene matches: 8. CDR3 protein: CASSQDTEGAHSGNTIYF. As DNA, the CDR3 is TGTGCCAGCAGCCAAGATACGGAGGGGGCCCACTCTGGAAACACCATATATTTT.

The chain links TRBV29-1 to TRBJ2-7, with a tentative D call TRBD2 (6 bases). This CDR3 has 11 residues. Germline assignment: CDR1 SQVTM and CDR2 ANQGSEA. V dropped 7 bases and J dropped 7 bases, with 14 bases sitting between them. The CDR3 spells CSGGVPMEQYF. CDR3 in DNA: TGCAGCGGGGGGGTCCCTATGGAGCAGTACTTC.

CDR3 sequence (DNA): TGCAGCGCCCAGACTAGCGGGGTGAACACCGGGGAGCTGTTTTTT. This sequence encodes CSAQTSGVNTGELFF. The chain joins TRBV29-1 to TRBJ2-2; 11 positions match TRBD2. The V gene end was trimmed by 7 bases and the J gene end by 1 base; junction bases not matched to a gene: 5. The CDR3 is made up of 15 amino acids. Germline values: CDR1 SQVTM, CDR2 ANQGSEA.

The chain links TRBV6-1 to TRBJ2-3; weak D call: TRBD2 (6 bases). Germline assignment: CDR1 MNHNS and CDR2 SASEGT. CDR3 length: 15 amino acids. Trimming pared 1 base from V and 3 bases from J, leaving 11 bases between. Written as DNA, the CDR3 is TGTGCCAGCAGTGAAGGACTAGAGGCGACAGATACGCAGTATTTT. It is translated as CASSEGLEATDTQYF.

Many counts were recorded for this clone. The chain combines TRBV25-1 with TRBJ2-7; a weak D match, TRBD1 (5 bases). Between the trimmed V and J ends, which lost 4 bases and 1 base, there was a span of 11 bases. The CDR3 contains 14 residues. CDR1 is MGHDK and CDR2 is SYGVNS in the germline V gene. CDR3 in DNA: TGTGCCAGCAGTGGCGTCGCAGGGTCCTACGAGCAGTACTTC. This encodes CASSGVAGSYEQYF.

This chain connects TRBV30 to TRBJ1-1; no firm D call. In germline, CDR1 is GTSNPN, CDR2 SVGIG (reference sequence). This CDR3 is built from 14 residues. The ends were cut back, 0 bases at V and 5 bases at J, with 13 bases in the middle. CDR3 sequence: CAWSVLKGRTEAFF. The CDR3 coding sequence is TGTGCCTGGAGTGTACTGAAAGGGAGGACTGAAGCTTTCTTT.

This clone was counted between two and nine times. V gene TRBV4-3 combines with J gene TRBJ2-7; TRBD1 matches 9 bases. The trim removed 0 bases at V and 12 bases at J, leaving 6 bases unmatched. This CDR3 has 13 residues. The germline CDR1 and CDR2 sequences are LGHNA and YSLEER. The CDR3 here is CASSQDRDRDVYF. Written as DNA, the CDR3 is TGCGCCAGCAGCCAAGATCGGGACAGGGATGTGTACTTC.

The chain recombines TRBV5-1 with TRBJ1-2; D not certain. CDR1 is SGHRS and CDR2 is YFSETQ in the germline V gene. The CDR3 has 15 amino acids. Trimming shortened V by 1 base and J by 3 bases, and 13 bases separated the two germline ends. CDR3 residues: CASSLYGVGDYGYTF. DNA of the CDR3: TGCGCCAGCAGCTTGTACGGGGTCGGGGACTATGGCTACACCTTC.

The chain employs TRBV5-4 and TRBJ2-1, with 7 bases matching TRBD1. This CDR3 contains 17 residues. Looked up from germline, CDR1 is SGHNT and CDR2 is YYREEE (reference sequence). The trim removed 7 bases at V and 0 bases at J, leaving 13 bases unmatched. The CDR3 region is CASSPTTGALSYNEQFF. CDR3 coding DNA: TGTGCCAGCTCACCAACCACAGGGGCCCTCTCCTACAATGAGCAGTTCTTC.

In this sample, this clone turned up a few times. The V and J genes are TRBV30 and TRBJ1-3; D remains ambiguous. Trimming took 8 bases from V and 2 from J, leaving 10 bases between them. The CDR3 extends over 12 amino acids. In germline, CDR1 is GTSNPN, CDR2 SVGIG (reference sequence). The CDR3 DNA is TGTGCCCGAGGCCTGCCTGGAAACACCATATATTTT. Encoded protein: CARGLPGNTIYF.

This clone came up a few times. This chain joins TRBV15 and TRBJ2-7; the match to TRBD1 covers 7 bases. This CDR3 comprises 18 residues. Germline V gene data show CDR1 as LNHNV and CDR2 as YYDKDF (reference sequence). With V trimmed by 2 bases and J by 2 bases, 15 bases remained unmatched. The CDR3 is CATSRYPPHRGLTYEQYF. The DNA of the CDR3 is TGTGCCACCAGCAGATACCCCCCCCACAGGGGATTGACCTACGAGCAGTACTTC.

This chain joins TRBV6-7 and TRBJ1-6; no clear D. TRBV6-7 is an open reading frame, and its role is uncertain. There are 15 residues in the CDR3. V was trimmed by 1 base and J by 11 bases, leaving 15 bases between them. The CDR3 is CASSYWAGGSPPLHF. For the CDR3, the DNA is TGTGCCAGCAGTTACTGGGCGGGTGGCAGTCCACCCCTCCACTTT.

The chain combines TRBV4-3 with TRBJ1-4; 11 nucleotides align to TRBD1. The V and J ends lost 4 bases and 6 bases, in that order; junction bases with no gene match: 10. CDR1 and CDR2 (germline): LGHNA, YSLEER. CDR3 length: 17 residues. The CDR3 loop is CASSRGVGGQGDEKLFF. The CDR3 DNA reads TGCGCCAGCAGCCGTGGGGTTGGGGGACAGGGGGATGAAAAACTGTTTTTT.

The rearrangement links TRBV7-2 to TRBJ2-2; TRBD2 is a possible D gene (5 bases). The V gene lost 6 bases and the J gene lost 2 bases, with 7 bases spanning the gap. The CDR3 is 13 amino acids. Germline values: CDR1 SGHTA, CDR2 FQGNSA. The CDR3 loop is CASRGVNTGELFF. For the CDR3, the DNA is TGTGCCAGCAGGGGAGTAAACACCGGGGAGCTGTTTTTT.

The gene calls are TRBV5-1 and TRBJ1-1; D unresolved. Germline-derived CDR1 and CDR2 are SGHRS and YFSETQ. The CDR3 is 14 amino acids. Trimming removed 2 bases at V and 0 bases at J, with 8 bases between. In nucleotides, the CDR3 is TGCGCCAGCAGCTTAGAGGACTTGAACACTGAAGCTTTCTTT. Translation: CASSLEDLNTEAFF.

The genes are TRBV4-1 and TRBJ2-5; TRBD1 aligns across 7 bases. Germline V gene data show CDR1 as MGHRA and CDR2 as YSYEKL. V dropped 0 bases and J dropped 4; count of bases not matched to a gene: 8. This CDR3 has 16 residues. For the CDR3, the DNA is TGCGCCAGCAGCCAAGAATCGCCGGCAGGGGGAGAGACCCAGTACTTC. Amino acid sequence: CASSQESPAGGETQYF.

This chain joins TRBV7-2 and TRBJ1-2; no reliable D call. Germline V gives CDR1 SGHTA, CDR2 FQGNSA. V was pared by 5 bases and J by 4 bases, with 11 bases between. This CDR3 has 13 residues. CDR3 in amino acids: CASSPGRTYGYTF. The DNA of the CDR3 is TGTGCCAGCAGCCCTGGGCGAACCTATGGCTACACCTTC.

This chain joins TRBV5-1 and TRBJ2-3; TRBD1 matches 9 bases. V lost 4 bases and J lost 2; bases outside the gene matches: 5. CDR1 is SGHRS and CDR2 is YFSETQ in the germline V gene. The CDR3 has 15 amino acids. Here the CDR3 reads CASSIGTGNTDTQYF. The CDR3 DNA follows: TGCGCCAGCAGCATCGGGACAGGGAACACAGATACGCAGTATTTT.

The V and J genes are TRBV7-8 and TRBJ2-7; TRBD2 matches at 7 bases. V trimming: 4 bases; J trimming: 2 bases; junction bases outside the gene matches: 8. Germline V lookup: CDR1 SGHVS, CDR2 FQNEAQ. The CDR3 runs to 15 residues. DNA of the CDR3: TGTGCCAGCAGCTCCTCGGGGAGGGGTCCCTACGAGCAGTACTTC. It codes for CASSSSGRGPYEQYF. The variable domain in full, completed from reference TRBV7-8 and TRBJ2-7, reads GAGVSQSPRYKVAKRGQDVALRCDPISGHVSLFWYQQALGQGPEFLTYFQNEAQLDKSGLPSDRFFAERPEGSVSTLKIQRTQQEDSAVYLCASSSSGRGPYEQYFGPGTRLTVT.